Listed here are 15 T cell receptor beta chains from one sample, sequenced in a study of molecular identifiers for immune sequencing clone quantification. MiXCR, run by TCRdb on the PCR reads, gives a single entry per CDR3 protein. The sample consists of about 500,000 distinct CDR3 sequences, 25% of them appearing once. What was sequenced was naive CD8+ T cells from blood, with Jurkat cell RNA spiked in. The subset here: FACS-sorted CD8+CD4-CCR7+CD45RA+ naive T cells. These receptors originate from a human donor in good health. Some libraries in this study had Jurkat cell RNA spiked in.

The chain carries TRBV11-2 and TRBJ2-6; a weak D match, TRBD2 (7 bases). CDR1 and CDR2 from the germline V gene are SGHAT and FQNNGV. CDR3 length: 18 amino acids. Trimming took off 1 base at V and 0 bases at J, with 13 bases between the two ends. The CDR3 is CASSLAGGSISGANVLTF. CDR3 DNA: TGTGCCAGCAGCTTAGCGGGGGGCTCTATCTCTGGGGCCAACGTCCTGACTTTC.

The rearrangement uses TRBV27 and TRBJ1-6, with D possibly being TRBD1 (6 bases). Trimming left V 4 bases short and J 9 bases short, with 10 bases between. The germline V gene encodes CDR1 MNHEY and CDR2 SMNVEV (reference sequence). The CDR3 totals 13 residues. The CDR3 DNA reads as TGTGCCAGCAGTTCCCAGGGGACTTCACCCCTCCACTTT. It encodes CASSSQGTSPLHF.

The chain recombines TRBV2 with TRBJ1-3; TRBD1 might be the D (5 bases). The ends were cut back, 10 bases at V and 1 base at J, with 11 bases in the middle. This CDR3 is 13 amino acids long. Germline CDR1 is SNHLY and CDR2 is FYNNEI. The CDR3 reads CANEGPSGNTIYF. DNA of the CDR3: TGTGCCAACGAGGGACCTTCTGGAAACACCATATATTTT.

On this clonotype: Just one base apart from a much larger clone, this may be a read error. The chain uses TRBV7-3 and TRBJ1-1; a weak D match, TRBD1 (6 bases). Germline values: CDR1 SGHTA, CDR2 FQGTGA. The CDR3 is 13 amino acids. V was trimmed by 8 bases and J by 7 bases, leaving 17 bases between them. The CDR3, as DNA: TGTGCCAGCGGCGAAACAGGGCAATATGAAGCTTTCTTT. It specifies CASGETGQYEAFF.

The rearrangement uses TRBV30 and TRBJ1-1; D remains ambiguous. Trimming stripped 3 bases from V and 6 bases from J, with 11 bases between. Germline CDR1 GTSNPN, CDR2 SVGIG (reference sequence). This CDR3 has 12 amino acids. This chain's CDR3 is CAWRSGWAEAFF. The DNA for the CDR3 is TGTGCCTGGAGATCCGGCTGGGCTGAAGCTTTCTTT.

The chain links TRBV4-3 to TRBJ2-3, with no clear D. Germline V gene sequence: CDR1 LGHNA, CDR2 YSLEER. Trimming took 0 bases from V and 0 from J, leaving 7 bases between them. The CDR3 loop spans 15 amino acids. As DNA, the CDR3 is TGCGCCAGCAGCCAAGATCCCCGAAGCACAGATACGCAGTATTTT. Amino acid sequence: CASSQDPRSTDTQYF.

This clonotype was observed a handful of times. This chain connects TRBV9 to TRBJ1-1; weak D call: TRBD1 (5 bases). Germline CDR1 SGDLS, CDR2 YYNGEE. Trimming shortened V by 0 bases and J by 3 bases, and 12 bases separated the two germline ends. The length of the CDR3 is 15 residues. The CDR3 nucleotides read TGTGCCAGCAGCGTAGCGGGGGAAAGTTACACTGAAGCTTTCTTT. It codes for CASSVAGESYTEAFF.

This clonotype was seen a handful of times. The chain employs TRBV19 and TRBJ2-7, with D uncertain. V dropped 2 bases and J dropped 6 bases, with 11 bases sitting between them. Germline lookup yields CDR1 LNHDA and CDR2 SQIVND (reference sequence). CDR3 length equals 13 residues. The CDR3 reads CASSILPLGEQYF. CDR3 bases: TGTGCCAGTAGTATACTCCCACTGGGCGAGCAGTACTTC.

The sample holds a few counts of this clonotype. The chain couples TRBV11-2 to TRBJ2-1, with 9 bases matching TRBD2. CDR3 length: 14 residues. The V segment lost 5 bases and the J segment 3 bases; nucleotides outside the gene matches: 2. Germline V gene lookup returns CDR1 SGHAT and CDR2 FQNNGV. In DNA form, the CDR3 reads TGTGCCAGCAGCACTAGCGGGTACTACAATGAGCAGTTCTTC. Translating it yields CASSTSGYYNEQFF.

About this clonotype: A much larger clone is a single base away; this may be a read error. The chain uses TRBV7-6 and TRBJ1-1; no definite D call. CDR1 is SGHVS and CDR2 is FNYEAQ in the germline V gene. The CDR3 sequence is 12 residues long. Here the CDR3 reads CDSKHENTEAFF. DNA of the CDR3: TGTGACAGCAAACACGAGAACACTGAAGCTTTCTTT. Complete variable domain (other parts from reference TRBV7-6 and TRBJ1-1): GAGVSQSPRYKVTKRGQDVALRCDPISGHVSLYWYRQALGQGPEFLTYFNYEAQQDKSGLPNDRFSAERPEGSISTLTIQRTEQRDSAMYRCDSKHENTEAFFGQGTRLTVV.

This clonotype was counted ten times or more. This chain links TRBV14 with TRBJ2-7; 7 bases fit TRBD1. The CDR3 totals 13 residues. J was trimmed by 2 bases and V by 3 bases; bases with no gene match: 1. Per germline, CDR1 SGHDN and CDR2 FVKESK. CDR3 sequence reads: CASSHGTAYEQYF. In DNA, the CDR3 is TGTGCCAGCAGCCACGGGACAGCCTACGAGCAGTACTTC.

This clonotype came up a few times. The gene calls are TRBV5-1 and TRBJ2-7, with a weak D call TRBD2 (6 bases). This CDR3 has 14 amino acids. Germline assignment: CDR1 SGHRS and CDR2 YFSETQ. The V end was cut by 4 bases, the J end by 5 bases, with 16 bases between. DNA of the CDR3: TGCGCCAGCAGCCCAGGAGGGGTTGAGGACGAGCAGTACTTC. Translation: CASSPGGVEDEQYF.

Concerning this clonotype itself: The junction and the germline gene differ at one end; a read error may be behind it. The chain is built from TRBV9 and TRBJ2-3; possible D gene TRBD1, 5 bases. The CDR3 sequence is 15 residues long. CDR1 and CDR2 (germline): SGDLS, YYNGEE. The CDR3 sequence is CASSVEGPPTDMQYF. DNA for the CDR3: TGTGCCAGCAGCGTAGAGGGGCCCCCCACAGATATGCAGTATTTT.

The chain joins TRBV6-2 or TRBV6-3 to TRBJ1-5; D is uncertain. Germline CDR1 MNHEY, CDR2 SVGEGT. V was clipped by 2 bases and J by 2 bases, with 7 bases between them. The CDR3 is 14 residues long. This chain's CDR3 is CASSYGSGNQPQHF. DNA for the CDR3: TGTGCCAGCAGTTACGGCAGTGGCAATCAGCCCCAGCATTTT.

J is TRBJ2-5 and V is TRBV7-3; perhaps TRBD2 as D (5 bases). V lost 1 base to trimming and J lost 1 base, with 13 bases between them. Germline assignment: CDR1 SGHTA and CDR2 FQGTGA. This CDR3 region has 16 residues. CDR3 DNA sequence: TGTGCCAGCAGCTTAATGGGTCCGGCGGGCCAAGAGACCCAGTACTTC. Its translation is CASSLMGPAGQETQYF.